This TCR beta chain was recorded in a study of cytomegalovirus exposure and HLA in healthy donors. In the PCR, 60 Vbeta and 13 Jbeta primers were used. Method: immunoSEQ multiplex PCR; TCRdb's copy keeps in-frame clones and lacks some. The sample includes roughly 140,000 clones, around 80% of them seen just once. V shed 3 bases and J shed 2 bases, with 8 bases lying between them. The CDR3 covers 13 residues. Germline CDR1 SGHTS, CDR2 YDEGEE. About this clone itself: Antigen specificity is unknown.

General study results and limits: Several of the most significant clusters appeared, in a later analysis, to be linked to common viral pathogens. A reported reduction in N-insertions relative to the approximately 640-donor mean was seen in an Asian-associated ancestry cluster in a later analysis. Diagnosis of cytomegalovirus status made by the classifier reportedly showed high specificity and sensitivity. Earlier analysis looked at TCR beta V segments, and most were productive about 90% or about 30% of the time.

The rearrangement links TRBV5-8 to TRBJ1-1; weak D call: TRBD1 (5 bases). Sequencing was carried out using PBMCs. This receptor was identified in a man aged 18 to 29 in good health and CMV-seronegative. CDR3 bases: TGTGCCAGCAGCTCACAGGTCAACACTGAAGCTTTCTTT. Translation gives CASSSQVNTEAFF.